These 5 T cell receptor beta chains were sequenced from one sample in a study of cytomegalovirus exposure and HLA in healthy donors. The PCR made use of 60 Vbeta and 13 Jbeta primers. TCRdb's copy holds only in-frame clones and misses some; the assay was immunoSEQ multiplex PCR. The table includes approximately 120,000 clones, just under 75% detected once. Specimen: PBMCs. The origin of the receptors is a man between 60 and 75 years old in good health and CMV-seropositive.

The chain couples TRBV28 to TRBJ1-3; perhaps TRBD1 as D (5 bases). Germline V gene sequence: CDR1 MDHEN, CDR2 SYDVKM. Trimming shortened V by 10 bases and J by 3 bases, and 13 bases separated the two germline ends. This CDR3 is 13 amino acids long. The CDR3 nucleotides read TGTGCCATCTTCAAAGGGGTTGGAAACACCATATATTTT. It encodes CAIFKGVGNTIYF.

This sequence joins TRBV7-2 and TRBJ2-1, with TRBD2 identical over 8 bases. This CDR3 region has 14 residues. Losses at the gene ends were 8 bases for V and 2 bases for J; bases not matched to a gene: 5. The germline V gene encodes CDR1 SGHTA and CDR2 FQGNSA. CDR3 in DNA: TGTGCCAGCGGTCGGGGGGGCCCCTACAATGAGCAGTTCTTC. Amino acid sequence: CASGRGGPYNEQFF.

The chain joins TRBV5-6 to TRBJ1-3; possibly TRBD1 for D (6 bases). CDR1 is SGHDT and CDR2 is YYEEEE in the germline V gene. This CDR3 comprises 18 residues. The germline V and J ends were trimmed by 0 bases and 2 bases, with 18 bases remaining between them. The CDR3 sequence is CASSLAPPDRHPGNTIYF. The DNA of the CDR3 is TGTGCCAGCAGCTTGGCCCCCCCCGACAGGCACCCTGGAAACACCATATATTTT.

This clone was counted between two and nine times. The chain employs TRBV28 and TRBJ1-2, with D possibly matching TRBD1 (6 bases). Germline CDR1 reads MDHEN; CDR2 reads SYDVKM. V was trimmed by 8 bases and J by 0 bases, leaving 13 bases between them. CDR3 length: 14 amino acids. The CDR3 spells CASRKTGPNYGYTF. CDR3 nucleotides: TGTGCCAGCCGAAAGACAGGCCCTAACTATGGCTACACCTTC.

This clone has a handful of counts. The chain recombines TRBV4-1 with TRBJ1-1; D possibly corresponds to TRBD1 (6 bases). The CDR3 extends over 14 amino acids. Trimming cost V 6 bases and J 4 bases, with 15 bases left between them. Germline loops: CDR1 MGHRA, CDR2 YSYEKL. The CDR3 DNA sequence: TGCGCCAGCAGAGGACCCCTCAGGGGCACTGAAGCTTTCTTT. It translates to CASRGPLRGTEAFF.